The rows below give T cell receptor beta chains drawn from one sample of a study of cytomegalovirus exposure and HLA in healthy donors. Profiling relied on immunoSEQ multiplex PCR, and the TCRdb table lists in-frame clones only, not all of them. Its table records almost 45,000 clones. The sequenced sample was PBMCs. The receptors derive from a male donor in good health and CMV-seronegative. Each CDR3 is given with its conserved first and last residue. A D gene is named only where the DNA matches it firmly.

v_gene	j_gene	d_gene	CDR3aa	CDR3nt
TRBV29-1	TRBJ1-1	TRBD1	CSAIPRQGSNTEAFF	TGCAGCGCCATCCCCCGACAGGGTTCTAACACTGAAGCTTTCTTT
TRBV15	TRBJ2-7	.	CATSREKQYEQYF	TGTGCCACCAGCAGAGAAAAACAGTACGAGCAGTACTTC
TRBV7-9	TRBJ2-7	TRBD2	CASQDREGSYEQYF	TGTGCCAGCCAGGACCGGGAGGGCTCCTACGAGCAGTACTTC
TRBV30	TRBJ1-5	.	CAWSGQSRNQPQHF	TGTGCCTGGAGTGGACAGTCACGCAATCAGCCCCAGCATTTT
TRBV18	TRBJ2-3	TRBD1	CASSPGQGSTDTQYF	TGTGCCAGCTCGCCCGGACAGGGAAGCACAGATACGCAGTATTTT
TRBV30	TRBJ2-7	TRBD1	CAWSLGTDYEQYF	TGTGCCTGGAGTCTGGGGACAGACTACGAGCAGTACTTC
TRBV7-9	TRBJ1-1	.	CASSLKGPRGATEAFF	TGTGCCAGCAGCTTAAAGGGTCCGCGGGGGGCCACTGAAGCTTTCTTT
TRBV11-2	TRBJ1-3	TRBD1	CASSPGQSSGNTIYF	TGTGCCAGCAGCCCGGGACAGTCCTCTGGAAACACCATATATTTT
TRBV9	TRBJ2-3	TRBD2	CASSVAGGSTDTQYF	TGTGCCAGCAGCGTAGCGGGAGGGAGCACAGATACGCAGTATTTT
TRBV6-1	TRBJ1-2	.	CASTRVSDYGYTF	TGTGCCAGCACCAGGGTCAGCGACTATGGCTACACCTTC
TRBV6-6	TRBJ2-7	.	CASSYSTVLVYEQYF	TGTGCCAGCAGTTACTCGACTGTTCTGGTTTACGAGCAGTACTTC
TRBV6-6	TRBJ2-2	TRBD1	CASRSRQGDTGELFF	TGTGCCAGCAGGTCCAGACAGGGGGACACCGGGGAGCTGTTTTTT
TRBV19	TRBJ2-7	.	CASSTPGRRPYEQYF	TGTGCCAGTAGTACCCCCGGCAGGCGACCCTACGAGCAGTACTTC
TRBV29-1	TRBJ2-5	TRBD1	CSVNTGQGQAQYF	TGCAGCGTTAATACGGGACAGGGTCAGGCCCAGTACTTC